Below are 23 T cell receptor beta chains sequenced from a single sample in a study of CD8 T cells in ankylosing spondylitis. General study points: Characteristic, it appeared, of ankylosing spondylitis blood was a TCR beta motif of roughly eight highly homologous variants.

For these TCRs, the target antigens are not known. Via MiXCR, TCRdb re-called the 5' RACE reads, giving one row per CDR3 protein. The data hold 800,000 to 900,000 distinct CDR3 sequences, with about 11% observed a single time. Sequenced: blood, either unsorted or a sorted T cell fraction (not recorded which). Every receptor here comes from a male donor with ankylosing spondylitis.

This clonotype was recorded once. V and J are TRBV4-3 and TRBJ2-2; 14 bases are a match to TRBD2. CDR3 length equals 17 residues. CDR1 and CDR2 (germline): LGHNA, YSLEER. Trimming cost V 5 bases and J 7 bases; bases outside gene matches: 9. The CDR3 reads CASSNPGLAGEVGELFF. CDR3 nucleotide sequence: TGCGCCAGCAGCAACCCGGGACTAGCGGGGGAGGTCGGGGAGCTGTTTTTT.

This clonotype showed up just a few times. This chain uses TRBV24-1 with TRBJ1-4; maybe TRBD1 (5 bases). V was cut by 7 bases and J by 8 bases, with 13 bases left in between. This CDR3 is 13 amino acids long. From germline, CDR1 is KGHDR and CDR2 SFDVKD. The CDR3 loop is CATSHRGDEKLFF. The CDR3 DNA is TGTGCCACCAGCCATCGGGGGGACGAAAAACTGTTTTTT.

This clonotype has a handful of counts. The rearrangement links TRBV7-8 to TRBJ1-6; D unclear. Deletions cut 2 bases from V and 10 bases from J, with 9 bases between. Germline V CDR1 and CDR2: SGHVS, FQNEAQ. The CDR3 length is 13 residues. The CDR3 sequence is CASSLLLGSPLHF. CDR3 sequence (DNA): TGTGCCAGCAGCTTACTTTTAGGGTCACCCCTCCACTTT.

This clonotype was found many times. The chain carries TRBV9 and TRBJ1-2; unclear D gene. The CDR3 sequence is 14 residues long. V lost 0 bases and J 4 bases, leaving 10 bases between the germline ends. In germline, CDR1 is SGDLS, CDR2 YYNGEE. In DNA, the CDR3 is TGTGCCAGCAGCGTAGAATCGGACGGCTATGGCTACACCTTC. This encodes CASSVESDGYGYTF.

This clonotype was counted a few times. The CDR3 here is CSASGGNYSPLHF. The CDR3 DNA reads TGCAGTGCTAGTGGGGGTAATTATTCACCCCTCCACTTT. This rearrangement joins TRBV20-1 to TRBJ1-6; tentatively, D is TRBD1 (5 bases). The germline CDR1 and CDR2 sequences are DFQATT and SNEGSKA (reference sequence). Trimming removed 3 bases from V and 8 bases from J, with 11 bases in between. CDR3 length equals 13 residues.

This clonotype came up many times. CDR3 sequence (DNA): TGTGCCAGCAGCTTAGGGGGTAGGGCAGAAGCTTTCTTT. This translates into CASSLGGRAEAFF. The gene calls are TRBV7-6 and TRBJ1-1; D is undetermined. The CDR3 is made up of 13 amino acids. Germline V lookup: CDR1 SGHVS, CDR2 FNYEAQ. Trimming pared 1 base from V and 8 bases from J, leaving 11 bases between.

This clonotype was seen at least ten times. The chain employs TRBV2 and TRBJ1-5; D unclear. The V and J ends lost 6 bases and 7 bases respectively, with 13 bases between them. CDR3 size: 13 residues. Germline assignment: CDR1 SNHLY and CDR2 FYNNEI. CDR3 in amino acids: CASSESFVQPQHF. CDR3 nucleotide sequence: TGTGCCAGCAGCGAGTCATTTGTCCAGCCCCAGCATTTT.

The chain couples TRBV20-1 to TRBJ1-6; D is ambiguous. The V gene lost 0 bases and the J gene lost 4 bases, with 10 bases spanning the gap. CDR3 length: 15 residues. Germline V gives CDR1 DFQATT, CDR2 SNEGSKA (reference sequence). Here the CDR3 reads CSARETPTYNSPLHF. In DNA form, the CDR3 reads TGCAGTGCTAGAGAAACTCCGACTTATAATTCACCCCTCCACTTT.

Only one count was recorded for this clonotype. The chain couples TRBV5-5 to TRBJ2-1; D is unresolved. Trimming took off 4 bases at V and 2 bases at J, with 16 bases between the two ends. The CDR3 has 16 residues. The V gene's germline CDR1 is SGHKS and CDR2 YYEKEE (reference sequence). CDR3 residues: CASSPRFPGAYNEQFF. CDR3 nucleotides: TGTGCCAGCAGCCCTCGGTTCCCTGGCGCCTACAATGAGCAGTTCTTC.

J is TRBJ2-1 and V is TRBV5-1; tentatively, D is TRBD2 (5 bases). The CDR3 runs to 13 residues. Germline-derived CDR1 and CDR2 are SGHRS and YFSETQ. Trimming took 5 bases from V and 6 from J, leaving 12 bases between them. CDR3 in DNA: TGCGCCAGCAGGAGGGCCGCAAGCAATGAGCAGTTCTTC. Protein: CASRRAASNEQFF.

The rearrangement links TRBV6-1 to TRBJ2-7; 7 positions agree with TRBD1. The V gene's germline CDR1 is MNHNS and CDR2 SASEGT. This CDR3 region has 16 residues. Trimming removed 5 bases from V and 1 base from J; junction bases left unmatched: 11. CDR3 amino acids: CASSPRWGTESYEQYF. The CDR3 DNA is TGTGCCAGCAGTCCCCGTTGGGGGACAGAGTCCTACGAGCAGTACTTC.

This clonotype was observed a few times. V gene TRBV7-2 combines with J gene TRBJ2-5; no definite D call. This CDR3 spans 13 amino acids. Germline V gene sequence: CDR1 SGHTA, CDR2 FQGNSA. Trimming left V 5 bases short and J 4 bases short, with 11 bases between. Here the CDR3 reads CASSPGFRETQYF. For the CDR3, the DNA is TGTGCCAGCAGCCCCGGGTTCCGAGAGACCCAGTACTTC.

This clonotype was found many times. The V gene is TRBV20-1, the J gene TRBJ1-5; D call uncertain. Germline-derived CDR1 and CDR2 are DFQATT and SNEGSKA (reference sequence). The ends were cut back, 5 bases at V and 3 bases at J, with 8 bases in the middle. CDR3 length: 12 amino acids. CDR3 residues: CSAAHPNQPQHF. The CDR3, as DNA: TGCAGTGCTGCCCATCCCAATCAGCCCCAGCATTTT.

V gene TRBV30 combines with J gene TRBJ1-2; TRBD1 aligns across 7 bases. J was trimmed by 8 bases and V by 5 bases; bases with no gene match: 20. The germline V gene has CDR1 GTSNPN and CDR2 SVGIG (reference sequence). The CDR3 contains 16 residues. The CDR3 loop is CAWYRGRGGLSQGYTF. In nucleotides, the CDR3 is TGTGCCTGGTACAGGGGCAGGGGAGGCCTTAGTCAAGGCTACACCTTC.

There are many counts of this clonotype. The CDR3 DNA is TGCAGTGCTAAGGACAGGTTCAACACTAACTATGGCTACACCTTC. Its protein is CSAKDRFNTNYGYTF. This chain links TRBV20-1 with TRBJ1-2, with 7 bases aligning to TRBD1. Germline-derived CDR1 and CDR2 are DFQATT and SNEGSKA (reference sequence). The length of the CDR3 is 15 residues. J was trimmed by 0 bases and V by 4 bases; bases with no gene match: 8.

In this sample, this clonotype turned up a few times. CDR3 DNA: TGTGCCAGCACAACGGGACTAGCTTACAATGAGCAGTTCTTC. Translation gives CASTTGLAYNEQFF. This chain connects TRBV25-1 to TRBJ2-1; 9 nucleotides agree with TRBD2. The trim removed 7 bases at V and 4 bases at J, leaving 5 bases unmatched. The germline CDR1 and CDR2 sequences are MGHDK and SYGVNS. The CDR3 covers 14 residues.

This clonotype appeared many times. This rearrangement joins TRBV7-2 to TRBJ1-6; D remains unclear. Germline assignment: CDR1 SGHTA and CDR2 FQGNSA. The CDR3 spans 12 residues. The germline V and J ends were trimmed by 6 bases and 10 bases, with 10 bases remaining between them. The CDR3 bases are TGTGCCAGCAGTTTCCCGAACTCACCCCTCCACTTT. Amino acids: CASSFPNSPLHF.

The chain joins TRBV25-1 to TRBJ2-5; 10 bases map to TRBD2. Germline CDR1 reads MGHDK; CDR2 reads SYGVNS. The CDR3 loop spans 15 amino acids. Trimming at V came to 4 bases and at J to 7 bases, leaving 9 bases not matched to a gene. The chain's CDR3 is CASSATSGTGATQYF. CDR3 nucleotides: TGTGCCAGCAGTGCAACTAGCGGGACCGGGGCGACCCAGTACTTC.

In this sample, this clonotype turned up a few times. This chain joins TRBV20-1 and TRBJ2-7; D not certain. CDR1 is DFQATT and CDR2 is SNEGSKA in the germline V gene (reference sequence). With 7 bases removed from V and 0 bases from J, the gap between germline ends came to 13 bases. The CDR3 is made up of 13 amino acids. The CDR3 sequence is CSEIGRHSYEQYF. CDR3 nucleotides: TGCAGTGAAATCGGACGGCACTCCTACGAGCAGTACTTC.

This clonotype appeared a few times. The V and J genes are TRBV20-1 and TRBJ2-7, with D tentatively TRBD1 (6 bases). CDR3 size: 12 residues. Deletions cut 2 bases from V and 7 bases from J, with 12 bases between. The germline V gene encodes CDR1 DFQATT and CDR2 SNEGSKA (reference sequence). DNA for the CDR3: TGCAGTGCTAGACCAGGGGCGAGGGAGCAGTACTTC. It specifies CSARPGAREQYF.

The V gene is TRBV5-1, the J gene TRBJ2-2; D gene uncertain. Trimming pared 4 bases from V and 5 bases from J, leaving 12 bases between. CDR1 and CDR2 (germline): SGHRS, YFSETQ. This CDR3 has 14 residues. The CDR3: CASSPLGRTGELFF. In DNA, the CDR3 is TGCGCCAGCAGCCCCCTAGGACGGACCGGGGAGCTGTTTTTT.

The V call is TRBV20-1, the J call TRBJ2-7, with D unresolved. Between the trimmed V and J ends, which lost 2 bases and 5 bases, there was a span of 4 bases. This CDR3 comprises 10 residues. CDR1 DFQATT and CDR2 SNEGSKA come from the germline V gene (reference sequence). This CDR3 reads CSARTNEQYF. Written as DNA, the CDR3 is TGCAGTGCTAGAACGAACGAGCAGTACTTC.

This clonotype was picked up many times. The J gene is TRBJ1-5, the V gene TRBV30, with 8 bases fitting TRBD1. The J segment lost 6 bases and the V segment lost 1 base, leaving 8 bases of the junction unmatched. Germline CDR1 GTSNPN, CDR2 SVGIG (reference sequence). This CDR3 has 15 amino acids. Here the CDR3 reads CAWSAQAGGRQPQHF. The CDR3 DNA reads TGTGCCTGGAGTGCGCAGGCAGGGGGCCGTCAGCCCCAGCATTTT. Complete variable domain (other parts from reference TRBV30 and TRBJ1-5): SQTIHQWPATLVQPVGSPLSLECTVEGTSNPNLYWYRQAAGRGLQLLFYSVGIGQISSEVPQNLSASRPQDRQFILSSKKLLLSDSGFYLCAWSAQAGGRQPQHFGDGTRLSIL.